Listed here are 29 T cell receptor beta chains from one sample, sequenced in a study of cytomegalovirus exposure and HLA in healthy donors. TCRdb's table, derived via immunoSEQ multiplex PCR, lists solely in-frame clones and lacks some. Here the sample spans 190,000 or so clones, around 82% being singletons. The specimen sequenced was PBMCs. The receptors come from a woman aged 18-30 years in good health and CMV-seropositive.

The CDR3 DNA reads TGTGCCAGCAGCAAGGGGCCGGCAGCATGGGGAACTGAAGCTTTCTTT. As protein: CASSKGPAAWGTEAFF. The rearrangement links TRBV16 to TRBJ1-1; D perhaps matches TRBD1 (5 bases). Trimming removed 5 bases at V and 5 bases at J, with 21 bases between. The CDR3 has 16 residues. CDR1 and CDR2 from the germline V gene are KGHSY and FQNENV.

DNA for the CDR3: TGTGCCACCCGTTTAGGGAGGGACAGGGGCCCTTCGACCTTC. It translates to CATRLGRDRGPSTF. The V call is TRBV27, the J call TRBJ1-2, with TRBD1 matching over 10 bases. This CDR3 contains 14 residues. Per germline, CDR1 MNHEY and CDR2 SMNVEV (reference sequence). The J segment lost 14 bases and the V segment lost 10 bases, leaving 19 bases of the junction unmatched.

In DNA, the CDR3 is TGTGCCACCGCACCGGGACAGAACTATGGCTACACCTTC. This gives the protein CATAPGQNYGYTF. The chain links TRBV27 to TRBJ1-2; 7 bases line up with TRBD1. J was trimmed by 2 bases and V by 10 bases; bases with no gene match: 7. Germline CDR1 reads MNHEY; CDR2 reads SMNVEV (reference sequence). This CDR3 is 13 amino acids long.

V gene TRBV10-3 combines with J gene TRBJ1-1; D might be TRBD1 (6 bases). V was shortened by 0 bases and J by 0 bases, with 8 bases between the two germline ends. CDR1 is ENHRY and CDR2 is SYGVKD in the germline V gene. The length of the CDR3 is 15 residues. The CDR3 DNA is TGTGCCATCAGTGAGTCGGGGGCCATGAACACTGAAGCTTTCTTT. It translates to CAISESGAMNTEAFF.

The chain has TRBV5-1 and TRBJ1-4, with D unclear. Trimming cost V 4 bases and J 8 bases, with 15 bases left between them. Looked up from germline, CDR1 is SGHRS and CDR2 is YFSETQ. The CDR3 contains 14 residues. The CDR3, as DNA: TGCGCCAGCAGCCTCGGTTCGGGGTGGGAAAAACTGTTTTTT. Protein sequence: CASSLGSGWEKLFF.

The rearrangement joins TRBV5-1 to TRBJ2-1; 10 bases align to TRBD2. CDR1 SGHRS and CDR2 YFSETQ come from the germline V gene. This CDR3 has 16 residues. With V trimmed by 4 bases and J by 4 bases, 8 bases remained unmatched. The CDR3 region is CASSVLAGEVYNEQFF. As DNA, the CDR3 is TGCGCCAGCAGCGTCCTAGCGGGGGAAGTATACAATGAGCAGTTCTTC.

The rearrangement joins TRBV15 to TRBJ2-7, with 7 nucleotides matching TRBD2. CDR3 size: 16 residues. Unmatched junction bases numbered 6, after V lost 1 base and J lost 0 bases. In germline, CDR1 is LNHNV, CDR2 YYDKDF (reference sequence). The CDR3: CATSRGGGRGSYEQYF. CDR3 DNA: TGTGCCACCAGCAGAGGGGGGGGAAGAGGCTCCTACGAGCAGTACTTC.

This clone was found a few times. V usage is TRBV6-5 and J usage is TRBJ1-6, with D maybe TRBD1 (5 bases). The CDR3 totals 13 residues. CDR1 is MNHEY and CDR2 is SVGAGI in the germline V gene. V lost 10 bases, J lost 6 bases, and 13 bases lay in between. The CDR3 sequence is CATRQFLNSPLHF. As DNA, the CDR3 is TGTGCCACCAGACAGTTCCTTAATTCACCCCTCCACTTT.

The V call is TRBV2, the J call TRBJ1-1; TRBD1 matches 9 bases. Germline V CDR1 and CDR2: SNHLY, FYNNEI. This CDR3 has 14 residues. J lost 6 bases, V lost 4 bases, and 6 bases had no gene match. The CDR3 DNA reads TGTGCCAGCAGTGGGGACAGGGCTGGATCTGAAGCTTTCTTT. This sequence encodes CASSGDRAGSEAFF.

The rearrangement joins TRBV11-3 to TRBJ2-2, with D possibly being TRBD1 (7 bases). The CDR3 has 15 residues. Germline-derived CDR1 and CDR2 are SGHNT and YENEEA. The germline V and J ends were trimmed by 5 bases and 5 bases, with 15 bases remaining between them. This CDR3 reads CASSPAGQWTGELFF. In DNA, the CDR3 is TGTGCCAGCAGCCCCGCGGGACAGTGGACCGGGGAGCTGTTTTTT.

The genes are TRBV4-1 and TRBJ2-3; a weak D match, TRBD2 (6 bases). Germline loops: CDR1 MGHRA, CDR2 YSYEKL. Trimming stripped 1 base from V and 1 base from J, with 15 bases between. The CDR3 has 17 amino acids. The DNA for the CDR3 is TGCGCCAGCAGCCAAGCTCCAGCGGGCGGGGGCACAGATACGCAGTATTTT. It encodes CASSQAPAGGGTDTQYF.

The V call is TRBV6-1, the J call TRBJ2-1; 7 nucleotides agree with TRBD2. CDR1 and CDR2 from the germline V gene are MNHNS and SASEGT. V was clipped by 3 bases and J by 5 bases; unmatched bases: 16. This CDR3 is built from 18 residues. The chain's CDR3 is CASSDLTPGRVSHNEQFF. CDR3 nucleotide sequence: TGTGCCAGCAGTGACCTCACTCCAGGGAGGGTGAGTCACAATGAGCAGTTCTTC.

For the CDR3, the DNA is TGTGCCAGCAGCTTAATCGACAGGGGCCGCAGGAACACTGAAGCTTTCTTT. It encodes CASSLIDRGRRNTEAFF. The chain recombines TRBV5-4 with TRBJ1-1; 8 nucleotides line up with TRBD1. The CDR3 sequence is 17 residues long. The germline V gene encodes CDR1 SGHNT and CDR2 YYREEE (reference sequence). The V gene end was trimmed by 2 bases and the J gene end by 1 base; junction bases not matched to a gene: 10.

In its sample, this clone was seen a few times. The J gene is TRBJ2-7, the V gene TRBV4-1; D is unclear. V was shortened by 4 bases and J by 2 bases, with 18 bases between the two germline ends. Germline-derived CDR1 and CDR2 are MGHRA and YSYEKL. This CDR3 contains 16 residues. The CDR3 is CASSLAGSPRPYEQYF. The DNA for the CDR3 is TGCGCCAGCAGCCTAGCCGGGTCCCCGAGGCCCTACGAGCAGTACTTC.

The genes are TRBV6-1 and TRBJ1-1, with a weak D call TRBD1 (6 bases). This CDR3 has 12 residues. Germline CDR1 and CDR2: MNHNS and SASEGT. V was shortened by 0 bases and J by 14 bases, with 13 bases between the two germline ends. The CDR3 is CASSEAGERGFF. The CDR3 DNA is TGTGCCAGCAGTGAAGCGGGGGAGAGGGGGTTCTTT.

J is TRBJ1-2 and V is TRBV9; weak D call: TRBD1 (5 bases). Deletions cut 8 bases from V and 9 bases from J, with 17 bases between. This CDR3 is 12 amino acids long. Germline V gene data show CDR1 as SGDLS and CDR2 as YYNGEE. CDR3 bases: TGTGCCAGTGGGGAGGGGCCCGGGAGCTACACCTTC. Amino acids: CASGEGPGSYTF.

This chain links TRBV6-5 with TRBJ2-7, with TRBD2 identical over 7 bases. CDR1 is MNHEY, CDR2 SVGAGI, per germline. V gave up 5 bases and J gave up 2 bases; unmatched junction bases: 3. This CDR3 comprises 13 residues. DNA for the CDR3: TGTGCCAGCAGTCCCCGGGAGGCCTACGAGCAGTACTTC. Protein: CASSPREAYEQYF.

Only one count was recorded for this clone. This chain links TRBV7-2 with TRBJ1-6, with D tentatively TRBD1 (5 bases). Per germline, CDR1 SGHTA and CDR2 FQGNSA. There are 16 residues in the CDR3. Trimming cost V 5 bases and J 6 bases, with 17 bases left between them. CDR3 DNA: TGTGCCAGCAGCCCCACGGGGGGGGTCCCTAATTCACCCCTCCACTTT. Translation gives CASSPTGGVPNSPLHF. Supplemented by reference TRBV7-2 and TRBJ1-6, the full variable domain reads GAGVSQSPSNKVTEKGKDVELRCDPISGHTALYWYRQSLGQGLEFLIYFQGNSAPDKSGLPSDRFSAERTGGSVSTLTIQRTQQEDSAVYLCASSPTGGVPNSPLHFGNGTRLTVT.

The genes are TRBV2 and TRBJ1-5, with D unresolved. Germline CDR1 and CDR2: SNHLY and FYNNEI. The CDR3 has 12 residues. V gave up 7 bases and J gave up 5 bases, with 9 bases separating them. The CDR3 DNA sequence: TGTGCCAGCACAGGACTGGATCAGCCCCAGCATTTT. This encodes CASTGLDQPQHF.

The chain has TRBV10-3 and TRBJ2-5; TRBD1 matches 8 bases. V lost 3 bases to trimming and J lost 4 bases; unmatched junction nucleotides: 4. CDR3 length: 14 residues. Germline lookup yields CDR1 ENHRY and CDR2 SYGVKD. The CDR3 DNA reads as TGTGCCATCAGTGACTCCGACAGGGGAGAGACCCAGTACTTC. Translation: CAISDSDRGETQYF.

The V call is TRBV10-3, the J call TRBJ1-2; D perhaps matches TRBD1 (5 bases). The CDR3 totals 14 residues. The V end lost 4 bases, the J end lost 6 bases, and 15 bases lay between the germline ends. In germline, CDR1 is ENHRY, CDR2 SYGVKD. The DNA for the CDR3 is TGTGCCATCAGTGTGGACACTTACACTAATGGCTACACCTTC. As protein: CAISVDTYTNGYTF.

This clone was seen a handful of times. The chain couples TRBV5-1 to TRBJ1-2; a weak D match, TRBD1 (6 bases). V was pared by 1 base and J by 7 bases, with 17 bases between. Germline-derived CDR1 and CDR2 are SGHRS and YFSETQ. The CDR3 is 15 amino acids. The CDR3, as DNA: TGCGCCAGCAGCTTGTCGGCCTCAGGGGAGTCTGGCTACACCTTC. It encodes CASSLSASGESGYTF.

The chain carries TRBV4-3 and TRBJ2-5; 15 bases agree with TRBD2. The CDR3 loop spans 16 amino acids. The V and J ends lost 3 bases and 5 bases, in that order; junction bases with no gene match: 4. Germline CDR1 is LGHNA and CDR2 is YSLEER. The CDR3 here is CASSQGTSGGIETQYF. The DNA for the CDR3 is TGCGCCAGCAGCCAGGGGACTAGCGGGGGGATCGAGACCCAGTACTTC.

This chain uses TRBV5-3 with TRBJ1-5; D remains ambiguous. TRBV5-3 is classed as an ORF, of uncertain function. The CDR3 runs to 17 residues. The V gene lost 4 bases and the J gene lost 3 bases, with 20 bases spanning the gap. The CDR3 loop is CARSPPRAGRANQPQHF. The CDR3 bases are TGTGCCAGAAGCCCCCCCCGCGCCGGGAGGGCCAATCAGCCCCAGCATTTT.

The chain carries TRBV9 and TRBJ2-1, with D perhaps matching TRBD2 (6 bases). The V end lost 2 bases, the J end lost 7 bases, and 10 bases lay between the germline ends. This CDR3 has 13 amino acids. Germline V gene lookup returns CDR1 SGDLS and CDR2 YYNGEE. CDR3 sequence reads: CASSVMGRNEQFF. CDR3 in DNA: TGTGCCAGCAGCGTTATGGGGAGGAATGAGCAGTTCTTC.

The V gene is TRBV18, the J gene TRBJ1-1; 7 bases line up with TRBD1. The CDR3 contains 12 residues. The V gene end was trimmed by 8 bases and the J gene end by 1 base; junction bases not matched to a gene: 1. CDR1 KGHSH and CDR2 LQKENI come from the germline V gene. The CDR3 DNA reads TGTGCCAGCAGACAGGGGAACACTGAAGCTTTCTTT. Its translation is CASRQGNTEAFF.

This sequence joins TRBV10-3 and TRBJ2-7; TRBD2 matches 8 bases. Trimming took 2 bases from V and 2 from J; bases not matched to a gene: 2. This CDR3 region has 14 residues. From germline, CDR1 is ENHRY and CDR2 SYGVKD. As DNA, the CDR3 is TGTGCCATCAGTGAGGGTAGCGGGGCCTACGAGCAGTACTTC. It encodes CAISEGSGAYEQYF.

The V and J genes are TRBV6-5 and TRBJ2-2; D gene ambiguous. Deletions cut 2 bases from V and 5 bases from J, with 9 bases between. CDR3 length: 14 amino acids. Germline-derived CDR1 and CDR2 are MNHEY and SVGAGI. The CDR3 region is CASSYGMETGELFF. The CDR3, as DNA: TGTGCCAGCAGTTACGGTATGGAGACCGGGGAGCTGTTTTTT.

This chain connects TRBV7-8 to TRBJ1-3, with TRBD1 identical over 10 bases. V was pared by 4 bases and J by 6 bases, with 9 bases of the junction left unmatched. Germline CDR1 reads SGHVS; CDR2 reads FQNEAQ. CDR3 length equals 16 residues. Written as DNA, the CDR3 is TGTGCCAGCAGCTCGGGACAGGGGATTTTGGAAAACACCATATATTTT. Protein product: CASSSGQGILENTIYF.